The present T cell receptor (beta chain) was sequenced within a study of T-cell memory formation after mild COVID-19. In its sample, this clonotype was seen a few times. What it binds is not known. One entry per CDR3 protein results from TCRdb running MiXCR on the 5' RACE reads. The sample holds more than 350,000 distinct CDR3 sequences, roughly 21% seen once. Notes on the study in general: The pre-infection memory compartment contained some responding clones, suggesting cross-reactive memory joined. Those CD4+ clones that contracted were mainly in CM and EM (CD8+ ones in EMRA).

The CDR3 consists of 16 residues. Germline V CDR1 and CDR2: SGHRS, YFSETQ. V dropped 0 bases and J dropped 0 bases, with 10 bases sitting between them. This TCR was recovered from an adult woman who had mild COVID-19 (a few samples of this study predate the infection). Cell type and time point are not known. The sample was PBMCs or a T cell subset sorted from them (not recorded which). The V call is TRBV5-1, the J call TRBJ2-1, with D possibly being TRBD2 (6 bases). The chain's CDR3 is CASSLVWDFSYNEQFF. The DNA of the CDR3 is TGCGCCAGCAGCTTGGTTTGGGACTTCTCCTACAATGAGCAGTTCTTC.